Shown below are 29 T cell receptor beta chains from a single sample sequenced in a study of blood T cell repertoires in COVID-19 (dated by TCRdb to the early 2020s). The library relied on the immunoSEQ multiplex PCR assay. TCRdb carries this immuneACCESS record with in-frame sequences only. Its versions omit some clonotypes, under half of them owing to an unresolved V gene in the studies checked, with the rest unexplained. This sample has hundreds of thousands of clones in its table, and approximately 87% of those were observed once. Roughly 2% of the sample lies in the top ten. Material: peripheral blood. Receptors originate from a woman in her forties or fifties with acute or convalescent COVID-19.

This sequence joins TRBV7-3 and TRBJ2-1, with TRBD2 as a possible D gene (6 bases). The CDR3 has 16 residues. Trimming removed 1 base from V and 0 bases from J, with 10 bases in between. Germline V gives CDR1 SGHTA, CDR2 FQGTGA. CDR3 protein: CASSLIPGVSYNEQFF. The CDR3 DNA follows: TGTGCCAGCAGCTTAATCCCGGGGGTCTCCTACAATGAGCAGTTCTTC.

This chain joins TRBV4-3 and TRBJ2-1, with TRBD2 matching over 9 bases. The CDR3 is 16 residues long. The junction had 10 bases not matched to a gene; V was cut back by 0 bases and J by 10 bases. From germline, CDR1 is LGHNA and CDR2 YSLEER. The CDR3 DNA sequence: TGCGCCAGCAGCCAAGAAGGCGGGCTAGCGGGGTTAGAGCAGTTCTTC. Its translation: CASSQEGGLAGLEQFF.

This clone was counted only a few times. The chain combines TRBV9 with TRBJ1-1; D is possibly TRBD1 (5 bases). This CDR3 contains 14 residues. The V end was cut by 0 bases, the J end by 1 base, with 7 bases between. Germline lookup yields CDR1 SGDLS and CDR2 YYNGEE. The CDR3 nucleotides read TGTGCCAGCAGCGTAGCACAGGCGAACACTGAAGCTTTCTTT. Translating it yields CASSVAQANTEAFF.

J is TRBJ1-2 and V is TRBV7-2; 10 nucleotides align to TRBD1. This CDR3 has 13 residues. The V gene end was trimmed by 5 bases and the J gene end by 6 bases; junction bases not matched to a gene: 3. The germline CDR1 and CDR2 sequences are SGHTA and FQGNSA. For the CDR3, the DNA is TGTGCCAGCAGCACCGGGACAGGGGATGGCTACACCTTC. The encoded protein is CASSTGTGDGYTF. Variable domain in full (rest from reference TRBV7-2 and TRBJ1-2): GAGVSQSPSNKVTEKGKDVELRCDPISGHTALYWYRQSLGQGLEFLIYFQGNSAPDKSGLPSDRFSAERTGGSVSTLTIQRTQQEDSAVYLCASSTGTGDGYTFGSGTRLTVV.

The chain uses TRBV19 and TRBJ1-2; weak D call: TRBD1 (5 bases). The germline V gene encodes CDR1 LNHDA and CDR2 SQIVND (reference sequence). The V end lost 7 bases, the J end lost 2 bases, and 14 bases lay between the germline ends. This CDR3 is built from 14 residues. The CDR3 reads CASTTWGLNYGYTF. The DNA for the CDR3 is TGTGCCAGTACCACTTGGGGCCTAAACTATGGCTACACCTTC.

V gene TRBV3-1 (or the pseudogene TRBV3-2) combines with J gene TRBJ2-1; D not resolved. There are 16 residues in the CDR3. Per the germline V gene, CDR1 is LGHDT and CDR2 is YNNKEL (reference sequence). The V and J ends lost 0 bases and 3 bases respectively, with 12 bases between them. The CDR3 sequence is CASSQDQTFNYNEQFF. DNA for the CDR3: TGTGCCAGCAGCCAAGATCAAACTTTCAACTACAATGAGCAGTTCTTC.

The rearrangement joins TRBV7-2 to TRBJ2-7, with 13 bases lining up with TRBD2. Per the germline V gene, CDR1 is SGHTA and CDR2 is FQGNSA. The CDR3 is made up of 17 amino acids. J was trimmed by 3 bases and V by 6 bases; bases with no gene match: 11. CDR3 amino acids: CASSSGTGTSGNYEQYF. The DNA of the CDR3 is TGTGCCAGCAGTTCCGGAACGGGGACTAGCGGGAACTACGAGCAGTACTTC.

The chain is built from TRBV27 and TRBJ1-6; the D is unclear. The germline V and J ends were trimmed by 5 bases and 0 bases, with 8 bases remaining between them. Per germline, CDR1 MNHEY and CDR2 SMNVEV (reference sequence). This CDR3 has 15 amino acids. The CDR3 protein is CASSEESSYNSPLHF. The CDR3 DNA is TGTGCCAGCAGTGAGGAGAGCTCCTATAATTCACCCCTCCACTTT.

V usage is TRBV19 and J usage is TRBJ2-3; the D is unclear. This CDR3 contains 16 residues. V lost 0 bases, J lost 2 bases, and 12 bases lay in between. CDR1 and CDR2 from the germline V gene are LNHDA and SQIVND (reference sequence). The CDR3 DNA follows: TGTGCCAGTAGTATAGATCGGCGGTATTCCACAGATACGCAGTATTTT. Translating it yields CASSIDRRYSTDTQYF.

A single count supports this clone. V usage is TRBV5-1 and J usage is TRBJ2-7; 9 bases are a match to TRBD2. This CDR3 is built from 15 residues. CDR1 SGHRS and CDR2 YFSETQ come from the germline V gene. Germline trimming cut 4 bases from V and 5 bases from J; bases unmatched to any gene: 10. CDR3 DNA: TGCGCCAGCAGCCAAGTTAGCGGGAGCGGTGACGAGCAGTACTTC. This translates into CASSQVSGSGDEQYF.

The rearrangement uses TRBV7-2 and TRBJ2-3; TRBD2 matches 11 bases. Germline V lookup: CDR1 SGHTA, CDR2 FQGNSA. Losses at the gene ends were 5 bases for V and 1 base for J; bases not matched to a gene: 8. The CDR3 is 17 residues long. The CDR3 region is CASSARLSGRGTDTQYF. CDR3 DNA sequence: TGTGCCAGCAGCGCTCGGCTTAGCGGGAGGGGCACAGATACGCAGTATTTT.

This chain connects TRBV5-6 to TRBJ1-1; D remains unclear. The CDR3 length is 13 residues. From germline, CDR1 is SGHDT and CDR2 YYEEEE. V was clipped by 1 base and J by 2 bases, with 6 bases between them. CDR3 protein: CASSLIQNTEAFF. The DNA of the CDR3 is TGTGCCAGCAGCTTGATCCAAAACACTGAAGCTTTCTTT.

V and J are TRBV7-9 and TRBJ1-1, with D unclear. Germline CDR1 is SEHNR and CDR2 is FQNEAQ (reference sequence). V was cut by 1 base and J by 7 bases, with 10 bases left in between. The CDR3 contains 13 residues. CDR3 in DNA: TGTGCCAGCAGCTTAGGAGGTTTCGATGAAGCTTTCTTT. Amino acids: CASSLGGFDEAFF. The full variable domain, with the rest looked up from reference TRBV7-9 and TRBJ1-1, is DTGVSQNPRHKITKRGQNVTFRCDPISEHNRLYWYRQTLGQGPEFLTYFQNEAQLEKSRLLSDRFSAERPKGSFSTLEIQRTEQGDSAMYLCASSLGGFDEAFFGQGTRLTVV.

On this clone itself: A read error may produce the germline difference seen at one junction end. This chain connects TRBV5-1 to TRBJ1-3, with 11 bases aligning to TRBD1. Germline V lookup: CDR1 SGHRS, CDR2 YFSETQ. CDR3 length: 14 amino acids. This chain's CDR3 is CASSWTGGENTIYF. In DNA form, the CDR3 reads TGCGCCAGTAGCTGGACAGGGGGCGAAAACACCATATATTTT.

This sequence joins TRBV5-4 and TRBJ2-1; weak D call: TRBD2 (6 bases). V was shortened by 4 bases and J by 7 bases, with 18 bases between the two germline ends. The CDR3 covers 15 residues. Looked up from germline, CDR1 is SGHNT and CDR2 is YYREEE (reference sequence). CDR3 nucleotides: TGTGCCAGCAGCCCCCCCGGGACTCCCAGGAATGAGCAGTTCTTC. The encoded protein is CASSPPGTPRNEQFF.

The chain uses TRBV27 and TRBJ1-2; 11 positions match TRBD1. V dropped 4 bases and J dropped 1; count of bases not matched to a gene: 5. Germline V CDR1 and CDR2: MNHEY, SMNVEV (reference sequence). The CDR3 runs 16 residues. The chain's CDR3 is CASSWTGGDINYGYTF. The CDR3 DNA follows: TGTGCCAGCAGTTGGACAGGGGGCGATATTAACTATGGCTACACCTTC.

The chain joins TRBV19 to TRBJ2-3; D may be TRBD2 (5 bases). The CDR3 spans 15 residues. Germline V CDR1 and CDR2: LNHDA, SQIVND (reference sequence). Trimming removed 1 base at V and 2 bases at J, with 10 bases between. The CDR3 sequence is CASSIGERPTDTQYF. As DNA, the CDR3 is TGTGCCAGTAGTATAGGCGAGCGGCCCACAGATACGCAGTATTTT. Combining the CDR3 with reference TRBV19 and TRBJ2-3 gives the whole variable domain DGGITQSPKYLFRKEGQNVTLSCEQNLNHDAMYWYRQDPGQGLRLIYYSQIVNDFQKGDIAEGYSVSREKKESFPLTVTSAQKNPTAFYLCASSIGERPTDTQYFGPGTRLTVL.

The rearrangement joins TRBV7-9 to TRBJ2-7; TRBD1 might be the D (6 bases). V lost 5 bases and J 6 bases, leaving 14 bases between the germline ends. The CDR3 loop spans 13 amino acids. CDR1 and CDR2 from the germline V gene are SEHNR and FQNEAQ (reference sequence). CDR3 residues: CASSVGQYPEQYF. CDR3 DNA: TGTGCCAGCAGCGTTGGACAGTATCCCGAGCAGTACTTC.

CDR3 sequence reads: CASSRRGDTEAFF. The CDR3 bases are TGCGCCAGCAGCCGGCGGGGGGACACTGAAGCTTTCTTT. This chain connects TRBV5-1 to TRBJ1-1; a possible D gene is TRBD1 (5 bases). Germline CDR1 SGHRS, CDR2 YFSETQ. V lost 4 bases, J lost 3 bases, and 10 bases lay in between. The CDR3 contains 13 residues.

This chain links TRBV24-1 with TRBJ1-5; 7 bases are shared with TRBD1. V dropped 3 bases and J dropped 0; count of bases not matched to a gene: 7. CDR1 KGHDR and CDR2 SFDVKD come from the germline V gene. The CDR3 is 17 amino acids. The CDR3 sequence: CATSDAPGTDSNQPQHF. The CDR3 region has the DNA TGTGCCACCAGTGATGCCCCCGGGACAGATAGCAATCAGCCCCAGCATTTT.

J is TRBJ1-6 and V is TRBV6-5, with D maybe TRBD1 (6 bases). Between the trimmed V and J ends, which lost 5 bases and 11 bases, there was a span of 13 bases. Germline-derived CDR1 and CDR2 are MNHEY and SVGAGI. The CDR3 extends over 13 amino acids. CDR3 protein: CASSNTGRTPLHF. CDR3 DNA sequence: TGTGCCAGCAGTAATACAGGGCGGACACCCCTCCACTTT.

On this clone: The same CDR3 arises from other DNA sequences in this sample as well. The chain recombines TRBV19 with TRBJ2-2; TRBD1 is a possible D gene (6 bases). V lost 5 bases to trimming and J lost 2 bases, with 9 bases between them. The CDR3 sequence is 14 residues long. Germline lookup yields CDR1 LNHDA and CDR2 SQIVND (reference sequence). CDR3 loop: CASSLQGNTGELFF. The CDR3 DNA reads as TGTGCCAGTAGTTTACAGGGTAACACCGGGGAGCTGTTTTTT.

The chain uses TRBV7-3 and TRBJ2-3; a possible D gene is TRBD1 (5 bases). There are 14 residues in the CDR3. Germline V CDR1 and CDR2: SGHTA, FQGTGA. Trimming took off 5 bases at V and 0 bases at J, with 9 bases between the two ends. The CDR3 nucleotides read TGTGCCAGCAGCCCAGGACAAAGCACAGATACGCAGTATTTT. Translated: CASSPGQSTDTQYF. Combining the CDR3 with reference TRBV7-3 and TRBJ2-3 gives the whole variable domain GAGVSQTPSNKVTEKGKYVELRCDPISGHTALYWYRQSLGQGPEFLIYFQGTGAADDSGLPNDRFFAVRPEGSVSTLKIQRTERGDSAVYLCASSPGQSTDTQYFGPGTRLTVL.

The chain links TRBV30 to TRBJ2-3; D perhaps matches TRBD2 (6 bases). V dropped 4 bases and J dropped 2 bases, with 13 bases sitting between them. The CDR3 totals 14 residues. CDR1 is GTSNPN, CDR2 SVGIG, per germline (reference sequence). This CDR3 reads CAWTSGQSTDTQYF. Here the CDR3 DNA reads TGTGCCTGGACGAGCGGGCAGTCCACAGATACGCAGTATTTT.

V and J are TRBV5-1 and TRBJ2-7, with D possibly TRBD1 on 7 matching bases. The germline CDR1 and CDR2 sequences are SGHRS and YFSETQ. V lost 6 bases and J lost 2, with 18 bases in between. The CDR3 is made up of 15 amino acids. The CDR3 loop reads CASTPGRGRTYEQYF. The CDR3 nucleotides are TGCGCCAGCACCCCTGGCAGGGGGAGGACCTACGAGCAGTACTTC.

The CDR3 reads CAISESASSYEQYF. The CDR3 coding sequence is TGTGCCATCAGTGAAAGCGCCAGCTCCTACGAGCAGTACTTC. This chain uses TRBV10-3 with TRBJ2-7, with D uncertain. Germline lookup yields CDR1 ENHRY and CDR2 SYGVKD. This CDR3 is built from 14 residues. The V end lost 3 bases, the J end lost 0 bases, and 9 bases lay between the germline ends.

The chain uses TRBV7-8 and TRBJ2-5; 8 nucleotides agree with TRBD2. This CDR3 has 14 residues. V shed 5 bases, J shed 2 bases, and the junction held 4 bases outside the gene matches. Germline values: CDR1 SGHVS, CDR2 FQNEAQ. In DNA form, the CDR3 reads TGTGCCAGCAGCCGGACTAGCACGCAAGAGACCCAGTACTTC. Protein sequence: CASSRTSTQETQYF.

The chain has TRBV5-1 and TRBJ1-3; D may be TRBD1 (6 bases). The CDR3 spans 13 residues. Germline V gives CDR1 SGHRS, CDR2 YFSETQ. V lost 4 bases to trimming and J lost 4 bases, with 9 bases between them. CDR3 amino acids: CASSTGYGNTIYF. The CDR3 nucleotides are TGCGCCAGCAGCACAGGGTACGGAAACACCATATATTTT.

This rearrangement joins TRBV7-2 to TRBJ2-1; D remains unclear. V lost 1 base to trimming and J lost 6 bases, with 13 bases between them. The germline V gene has CDR1 SGHTA and CDR2 FQGNSA. The CDR3 extends over 15 amino acids. The chain's CDR3 is CASSLDWSRSNEQFF. The CDR3 DNA reads as TGTGCCAGCAGCTTAGACTGGTCCCGATCCAATGAGCAGTTCTTC.